This T cell receptor beta chain was sequenced during a study of identical twins. One entry per CDR3 protein results from TCRdb running MiXCR on the 5' RACE reads. This sample has about 340,000 distinct CDR3 sequences; 9% to 15% occur once, and the top ten carry roughly 7%. Germline CDR1 reads SEHNR; CDR2 reads FQNEAQ (reference sequence). This CDR3 comprises 13 residues. V was trimmed by 5 bases and J by 0 bases, leaving 8 bases between them. Among all donors, each was a healthy Caucasian. These data were likewise used in another study, on yellow fever vaccine responses in identical twins.

This chain connects TRBV7-9 to TRBJ2-7; weak D call: TRBD2 (6 bases). The sequence was obtained from a woman aged 18 to 35 in good health. Specimen: CD8+ T cells sorted from blood. The CDR3 here is CASSKGGSYEQYF. The CDR3 DNA is TGTGCCAGCAGCAAGGGAGGCTCCTACGAGCAGTACTTC.